This is a list of T cell receptor beta chains from one sample in a study of CD8 T cells in Susac syndrome. In TCRdb, the immunoSEQ multiplex PCR reads were re-called with MiXCR into one record per CDR3 protein. Seen here are roughly 200,000 distinct CDR3 sequences, just under 95% observed once, and the top ten hold around 0.095%. Sequenced input: CD4+ T cells from PBMCs. The receptor source for this set is a human donor with Susac syndrome. Both conserved end residues are trimmed from each CDR3.

J gene | V gene | CDR3 protein
TRBJ2-7 | TRBV9 | ASSASGSRYEQY
TRBJ1-1 | TRBV12-3/TRBV12-4 | ASSLDAF
TRBJ2-7 | TRBV5-1 | ASQSDAGSSYEQY
TRBJ2-1 | TRBV20-1 | SARAVREGRGNEQF
TRBJ1-2 | TRBV12-5 | ASAPVGIGYGYT
TRBJ2-7 | TRBV6-2/TRBV6-3 | ASSSEFYEQY
TRBJ1-1 | TRBV28 | ASRGAFMNTEAF
TRBJ1-5 | TRBV20-1 | SASTQGGQPQH
TRBJ2-7 | TRBV7-2 | ASSLGRDEQY
TRBJ1-5 | TRBV20-1 | SARVSQGSYQPQH
TRBJ2-1 | TRBV7-8 | ASSLRVAGVGNEQF
TRBJ2-7 | TRBV19 | ASSPSTGRVYEQY
TRBJ2-1 | TRBV20-1 | SASTSGIYEQF